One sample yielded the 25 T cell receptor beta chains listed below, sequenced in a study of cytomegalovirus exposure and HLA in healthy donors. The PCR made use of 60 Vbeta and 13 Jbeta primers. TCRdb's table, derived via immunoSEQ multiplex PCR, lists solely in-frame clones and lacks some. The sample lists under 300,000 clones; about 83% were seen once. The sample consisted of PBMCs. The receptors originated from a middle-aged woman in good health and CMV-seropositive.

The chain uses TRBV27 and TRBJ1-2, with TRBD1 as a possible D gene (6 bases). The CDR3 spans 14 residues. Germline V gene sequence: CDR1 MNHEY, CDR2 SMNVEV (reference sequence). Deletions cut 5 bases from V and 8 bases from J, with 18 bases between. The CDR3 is CASSLRQGSWGYTF. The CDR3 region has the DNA TGTGCCAGCAGTCTGCGGCAGGGGTCGTGGGGCTACACCTTC.

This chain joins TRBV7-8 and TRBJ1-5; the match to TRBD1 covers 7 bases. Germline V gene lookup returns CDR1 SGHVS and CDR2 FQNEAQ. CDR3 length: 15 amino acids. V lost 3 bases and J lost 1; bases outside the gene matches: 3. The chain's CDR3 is CASSFVQGSNQPQHF. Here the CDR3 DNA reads TGTGCCAGCAGCTTTGTACAGGGGAGCAATCAGCCCCAGCATTTT. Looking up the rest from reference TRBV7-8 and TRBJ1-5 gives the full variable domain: GAGVSQSPRYKVAKRGQDVALRCDPISGHVSLFWYQQALGQGPEFLTYFQNEAQLDKSGLPSDRFFAERPEGSVSTLKIQRTQQEDSAVYLCASSFVQGSNQPQHFGDGTRLSIL.

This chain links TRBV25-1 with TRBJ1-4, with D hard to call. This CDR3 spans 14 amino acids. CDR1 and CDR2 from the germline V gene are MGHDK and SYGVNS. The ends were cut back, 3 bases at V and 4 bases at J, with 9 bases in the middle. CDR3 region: CASSDWANNEKLFF. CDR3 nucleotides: TGTGCCAGCAGTGACTGGGCCAATAATGAAAAACTGTTTTTT.

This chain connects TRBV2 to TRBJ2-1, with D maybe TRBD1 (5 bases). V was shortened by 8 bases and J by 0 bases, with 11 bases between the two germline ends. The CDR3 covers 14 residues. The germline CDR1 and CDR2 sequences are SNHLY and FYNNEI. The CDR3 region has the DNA TGTGCCAGCTATAAGCAGGGCTCCTACAATGAGCAGTTCTTC. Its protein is CASYKQGSYNEQFF.

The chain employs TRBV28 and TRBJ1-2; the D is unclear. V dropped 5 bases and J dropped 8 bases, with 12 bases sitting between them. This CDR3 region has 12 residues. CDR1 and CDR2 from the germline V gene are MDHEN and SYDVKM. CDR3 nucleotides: TGTGCCAGCAGTCTCCTCCCGGGGGGCTACACCTTC. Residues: CASSLLPGGYTF.

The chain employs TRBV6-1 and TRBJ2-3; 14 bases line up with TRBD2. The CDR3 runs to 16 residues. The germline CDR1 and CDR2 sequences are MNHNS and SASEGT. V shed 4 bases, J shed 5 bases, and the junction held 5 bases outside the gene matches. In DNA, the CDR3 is TGTGCCAGCAGTGTAAGGGGGACTAGCGGGAGAGATACGCAGTATTTT. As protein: CASSVRGTSGRDTQYF.

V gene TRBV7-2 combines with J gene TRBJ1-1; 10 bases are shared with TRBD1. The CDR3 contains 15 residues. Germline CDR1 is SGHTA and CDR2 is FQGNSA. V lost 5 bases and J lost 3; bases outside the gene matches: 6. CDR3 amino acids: CASSPRQGAHTEAFF. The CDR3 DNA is TGTGCCAGCAGCCCCAGACAGGGGGCGCACACTGAAGCTTTCTTT. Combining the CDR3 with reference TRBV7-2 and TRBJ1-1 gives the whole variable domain GAGVSQSPSNKVTEKGKDVELRCDPISGHTALYWYRQSLGQGLEFLIYFQGNSAPDKSGLPSDRFSAERTGGSVSTLTIQRTQQEDSAVYLCASSPRQGAHTEAFFGQGTRLTVV.

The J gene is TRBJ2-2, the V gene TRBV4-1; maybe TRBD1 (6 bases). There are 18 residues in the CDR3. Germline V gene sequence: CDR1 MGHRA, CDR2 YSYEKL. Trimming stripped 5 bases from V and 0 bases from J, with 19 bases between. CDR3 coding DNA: TGCGCCAGCAGCGGCCCCCGGGGACACCCCGCGAACACCGGGGAGCTGTTTTTT. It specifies CASSGPRGHPANTGELFF.

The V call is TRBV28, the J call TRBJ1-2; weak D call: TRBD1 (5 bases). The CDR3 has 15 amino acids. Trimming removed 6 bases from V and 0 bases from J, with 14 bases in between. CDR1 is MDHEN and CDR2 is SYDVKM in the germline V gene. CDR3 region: CASRNEDTANYGYTF. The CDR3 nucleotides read TGTGCCAGCAGAAATGAGGACACAGCTAACTATGGCTACACCTTC.

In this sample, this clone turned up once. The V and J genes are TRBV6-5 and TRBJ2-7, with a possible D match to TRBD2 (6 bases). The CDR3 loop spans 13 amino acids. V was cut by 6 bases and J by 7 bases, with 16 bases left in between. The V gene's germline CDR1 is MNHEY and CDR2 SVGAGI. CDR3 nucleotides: TGTGCCAGCAGGGGAGGCCTGGCGGGTGAGCAGTACTTC. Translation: CASRGGLAGEQYF.

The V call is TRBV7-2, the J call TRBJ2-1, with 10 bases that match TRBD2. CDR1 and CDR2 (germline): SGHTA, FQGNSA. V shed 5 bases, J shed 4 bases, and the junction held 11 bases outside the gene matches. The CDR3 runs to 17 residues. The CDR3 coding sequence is TGTGCCAGCAGCGAAACCAAGGGACTAGCGAGTTACAATGAGCAGTTCTTC. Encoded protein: CASSETKGLASYNEQFF. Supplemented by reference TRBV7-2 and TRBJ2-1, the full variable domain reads GAGVSQSPSNKVTEKGKDVELRCDPISGHTALYWYRQSLGQGLEFLIYFQGNSAPDKSGLPSDRFSAERTGGSVSTLTIQRTQQEDSAVYLCASSETKGLASYNEQFFGPGTRLTVL.

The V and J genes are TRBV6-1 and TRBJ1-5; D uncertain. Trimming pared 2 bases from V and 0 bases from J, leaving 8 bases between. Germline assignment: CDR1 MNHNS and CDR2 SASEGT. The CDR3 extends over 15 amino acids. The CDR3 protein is CASSENTYSNQPQHF. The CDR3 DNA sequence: TGTGCCAGCAGTGAAAACACGTATAGCAATCAGCCCCAGCATTTT.

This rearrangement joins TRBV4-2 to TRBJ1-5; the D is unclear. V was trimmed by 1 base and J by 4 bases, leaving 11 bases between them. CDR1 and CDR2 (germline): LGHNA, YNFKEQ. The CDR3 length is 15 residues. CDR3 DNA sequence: TGTGCCAGCAGCCAAGCAGCGTGGTCGAATCAGCCCCAGCATTTT. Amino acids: CASSQAAWSNQPQHF.

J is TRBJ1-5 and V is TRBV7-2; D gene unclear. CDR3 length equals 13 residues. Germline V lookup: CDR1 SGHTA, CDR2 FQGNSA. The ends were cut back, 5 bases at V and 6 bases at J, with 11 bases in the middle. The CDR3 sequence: CASSPEVGQPQHF. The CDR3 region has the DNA TGTGCCAGCAGCCCCGAGGTGGGTCAGCCCCAGCATTTT.

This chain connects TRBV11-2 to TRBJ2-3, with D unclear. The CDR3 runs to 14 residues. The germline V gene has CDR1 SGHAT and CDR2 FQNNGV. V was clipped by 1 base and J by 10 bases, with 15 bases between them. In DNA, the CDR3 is TGTGCCAGCAGCTTAGGGAGCGTTCGTGGTGCGCAGTATTTT. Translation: CASSLGSVRGAQYF.

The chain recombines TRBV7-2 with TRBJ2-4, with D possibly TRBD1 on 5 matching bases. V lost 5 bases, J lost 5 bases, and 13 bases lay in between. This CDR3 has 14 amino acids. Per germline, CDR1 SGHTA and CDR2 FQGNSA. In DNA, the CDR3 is TGTGCCAGCAGCCCTACCACCAGGGAAAACATTCAGTACTTC. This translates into CASSPTTRENIQYF.

This chain's CDR3 is CASREPAGGRPVYNEQFF. Written as DNA, the CDR3 is TGTGCCAGCAGGGAGCCCGCGGGCGGGCGCCCCGTCTACAATGAGCAGTTCTTC. The chain joins TRBV2 to TRBJ2-1, with D possibly matching TRBD2 (5 bases). The V gene lost 6 bases and the J gene lost 3 bases, with 24 bases spanning the gap. The CDR3 is 18 amino acids. Per the germline V gene, CDR1 is SNHLY and CDR2 is FYNNEI.

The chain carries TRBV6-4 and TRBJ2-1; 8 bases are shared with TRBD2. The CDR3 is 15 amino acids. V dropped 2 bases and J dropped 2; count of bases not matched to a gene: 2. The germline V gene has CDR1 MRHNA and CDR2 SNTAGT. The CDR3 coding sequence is TGTGCCAGCAGTGACAAAGCGGGAGCCTACAATGAGCAGTTCTTC. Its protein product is CASSDKAGAYNEQFF.

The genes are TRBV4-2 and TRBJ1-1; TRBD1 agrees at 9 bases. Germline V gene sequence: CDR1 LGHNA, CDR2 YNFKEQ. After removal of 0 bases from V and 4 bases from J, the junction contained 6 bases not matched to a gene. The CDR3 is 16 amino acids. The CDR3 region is CASSQEDRGASTEAFF. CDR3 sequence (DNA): TGTGCCAGCAGCCAAGAGGACAGGGGCGCCTCCACTGAAGCTTTCTTT.

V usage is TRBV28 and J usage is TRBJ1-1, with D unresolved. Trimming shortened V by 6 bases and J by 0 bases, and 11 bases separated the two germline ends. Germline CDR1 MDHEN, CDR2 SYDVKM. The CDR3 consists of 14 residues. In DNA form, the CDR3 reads TGTGCCAGCAGCTCCACTGCTATGAACACTGAAGCTTTCTTT. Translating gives CASSSTAMNTEAFF.

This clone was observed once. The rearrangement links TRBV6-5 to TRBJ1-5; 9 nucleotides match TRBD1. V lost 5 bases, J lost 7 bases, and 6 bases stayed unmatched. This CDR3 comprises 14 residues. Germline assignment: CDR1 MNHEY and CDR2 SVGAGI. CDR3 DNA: TGTGCCAGCAGTACCACAGGGGGCGTCCAGCCCCAGCATTTT. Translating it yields CASSTTGGVQPQHF.

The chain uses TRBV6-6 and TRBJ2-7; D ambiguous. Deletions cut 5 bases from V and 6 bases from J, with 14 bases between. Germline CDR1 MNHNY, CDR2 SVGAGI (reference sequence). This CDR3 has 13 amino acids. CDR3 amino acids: CASSQVSDGEQYF. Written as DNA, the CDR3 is TGTGCCAGCAGTCAGGTCTCAGACGGCGAGCAGTACTTC.

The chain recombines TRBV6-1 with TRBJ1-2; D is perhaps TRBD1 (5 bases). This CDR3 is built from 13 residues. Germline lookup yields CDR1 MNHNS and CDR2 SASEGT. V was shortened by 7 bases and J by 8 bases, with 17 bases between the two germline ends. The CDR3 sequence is CASKTGTAQGYTF. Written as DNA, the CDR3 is TGTGCCAGCAAAACCGGGACTGCGCAAGGCTACACCTTC.

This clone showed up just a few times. The CDR3 sequence is CAIRDSGRAGNTDTQYF. The DNA of the CDR3 is TGTGCCATCAGAGATAGCGGGAGGGCCGGGAATACAGATACGCAGTATTTT. The chain is built from TRBV10-3 and TRBJ2-3; 11 nucleotides match TRBD2. The germline gives CDR1 ENHRY, CDR2 SYGVKD. Trimming removed 6 bases from V and 3 bases from J; junction bases left unmatched: 11. This CDR3 comprises 17 residues.

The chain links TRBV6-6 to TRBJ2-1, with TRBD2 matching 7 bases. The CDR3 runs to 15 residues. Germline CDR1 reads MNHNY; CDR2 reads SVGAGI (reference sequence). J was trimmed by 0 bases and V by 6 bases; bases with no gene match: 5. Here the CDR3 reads CASRRDYLSYNEQFF. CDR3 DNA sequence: TGTGCCAGCAGGCGGGACTATCTCTCCTACAATGAGCAGTTCTTC.